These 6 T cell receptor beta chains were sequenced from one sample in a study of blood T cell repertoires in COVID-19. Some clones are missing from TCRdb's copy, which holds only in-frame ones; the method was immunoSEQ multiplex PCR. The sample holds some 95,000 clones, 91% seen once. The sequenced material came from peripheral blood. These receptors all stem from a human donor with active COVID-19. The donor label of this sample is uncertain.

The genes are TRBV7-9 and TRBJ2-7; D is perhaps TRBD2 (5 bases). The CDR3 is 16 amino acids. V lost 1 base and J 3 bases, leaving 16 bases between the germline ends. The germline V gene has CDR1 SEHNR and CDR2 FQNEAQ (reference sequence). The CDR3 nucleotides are TGTGCCAGCAGCTTAGTCCGGGGAGCGGCCGGCTACGAGCAGTACTTC. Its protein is CASSLVRGAAGYEQYF.

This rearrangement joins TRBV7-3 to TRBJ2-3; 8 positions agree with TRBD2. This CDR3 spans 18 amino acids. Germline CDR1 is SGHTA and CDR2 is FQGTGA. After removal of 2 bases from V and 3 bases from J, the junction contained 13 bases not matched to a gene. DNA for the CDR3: TGTGCCAGCAGCTTAGTTGGGCGGGGGGCCGGAGGAACAGATACGCAGTATTTT. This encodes CASSLVGRGAGGTDTQYF.

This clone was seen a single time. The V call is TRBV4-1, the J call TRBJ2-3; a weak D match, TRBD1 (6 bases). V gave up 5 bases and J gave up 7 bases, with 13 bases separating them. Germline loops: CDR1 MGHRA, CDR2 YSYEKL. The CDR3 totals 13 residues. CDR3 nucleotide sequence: TGCGCCAGCAGCTTAGGCAGGGGAAATACGCAGTATTTT. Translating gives CASSLGRGNTQYF.

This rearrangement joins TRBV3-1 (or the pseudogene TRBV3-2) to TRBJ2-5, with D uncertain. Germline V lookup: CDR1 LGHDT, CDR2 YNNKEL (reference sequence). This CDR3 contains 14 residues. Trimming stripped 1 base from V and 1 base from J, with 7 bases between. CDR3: CASSQVPIQETQYF. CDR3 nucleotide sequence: TGTGCCAGCAGCCAAGTGCCTATCCAAGAGACCCAGTACTTC.

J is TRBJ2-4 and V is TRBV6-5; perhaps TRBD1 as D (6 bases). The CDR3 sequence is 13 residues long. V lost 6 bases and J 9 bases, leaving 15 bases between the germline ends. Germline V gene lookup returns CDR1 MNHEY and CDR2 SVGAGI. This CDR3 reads CASSIQGYGIQYF. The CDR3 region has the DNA TGTGCCAGCAGCATACAGGGTTATGGCATTCAGTACTTC.

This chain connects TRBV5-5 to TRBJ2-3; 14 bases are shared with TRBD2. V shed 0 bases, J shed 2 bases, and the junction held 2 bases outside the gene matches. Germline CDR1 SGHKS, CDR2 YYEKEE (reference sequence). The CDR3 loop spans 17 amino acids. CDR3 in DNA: TGTGCCAGCAGCTTGGCGGGACTAGCGGGGGTCACAGATACGCAGTATTTT. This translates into CASSLAGLAGVTDTQYF.